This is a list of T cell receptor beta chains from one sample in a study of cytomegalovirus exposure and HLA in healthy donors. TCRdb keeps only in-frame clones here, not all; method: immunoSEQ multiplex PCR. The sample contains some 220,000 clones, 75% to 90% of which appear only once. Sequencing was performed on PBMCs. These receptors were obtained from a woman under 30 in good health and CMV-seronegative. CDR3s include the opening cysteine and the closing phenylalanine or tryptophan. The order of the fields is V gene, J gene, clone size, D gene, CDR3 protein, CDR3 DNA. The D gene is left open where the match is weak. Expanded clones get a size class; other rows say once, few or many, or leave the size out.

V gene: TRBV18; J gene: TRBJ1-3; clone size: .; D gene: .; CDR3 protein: CASSPQGLNSGNTIYF; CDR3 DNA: TGTGCCAGCTCACCCCAGGGCTTGAACTCTGGAAACACCATATATTTT
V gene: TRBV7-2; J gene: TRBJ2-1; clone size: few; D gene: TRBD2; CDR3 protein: CASSLSGTSGSYNEQFF; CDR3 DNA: TGTGCCAGCAGCTTATCCGGGACTAGCGGGAGTTACAATGAGCAGTTCTTC
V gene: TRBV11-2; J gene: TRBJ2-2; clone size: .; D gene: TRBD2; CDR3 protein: CASSKGLAGTGELFF; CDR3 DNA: TGTGCCAGCAGCAAGGGACTAGCGGGGACCGGGGAGCTGTTTTTT
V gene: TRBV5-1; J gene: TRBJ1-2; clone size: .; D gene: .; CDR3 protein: CASSLDTAYYGYTF; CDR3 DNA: TGCGCCAGCAGCTTGGACACCGCTTACTATGGCTACACCTTC
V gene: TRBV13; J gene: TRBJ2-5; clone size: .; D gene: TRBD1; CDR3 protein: CASSIQGALEETQYF; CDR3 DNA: TGTGCCAGCAGCATTCAGGGGGCCCTAGAAGAGACCCAGTACTTC
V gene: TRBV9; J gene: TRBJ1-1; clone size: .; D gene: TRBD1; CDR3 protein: CASSGTAGGLNTEAFF; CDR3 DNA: TGTGCCAGCAGCGGAACAGCAGGGGGACTGAACACTGAAGCTTTCTTT
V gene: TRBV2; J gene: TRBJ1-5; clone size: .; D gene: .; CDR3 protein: CASSLRQANQPQHF; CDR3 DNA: TGTGCCAGCAGCCTAAGACAGGCCAATCAGCCCCAACATTTT
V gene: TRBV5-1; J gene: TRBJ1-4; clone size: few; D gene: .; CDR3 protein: CASKVGSAHEKLFF; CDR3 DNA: TGCGCCAGCAAGGTGGGGAGTGCGCATGAAAAACTGTTTTTT
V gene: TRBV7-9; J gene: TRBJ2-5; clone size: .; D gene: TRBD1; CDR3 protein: CASSPRDRDFETQYF; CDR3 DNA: TGTGCCAGCAGCCCACGGGACAGGGACTTCGAGACCCAGTACTTC
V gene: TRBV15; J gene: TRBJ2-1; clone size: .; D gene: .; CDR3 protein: CATSRESLALYNEQFF; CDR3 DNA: TGTGCCACCAGCAGAGAAAGTCTGGCCTTGTACAATGAGCAGTTCTTC
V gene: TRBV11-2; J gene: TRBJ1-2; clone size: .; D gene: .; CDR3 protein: CASSSLGGAHNYGYTF; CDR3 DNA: TGTGCCAGCAGCTCCCTCGGGGGGGCGCATAACTATGGCTACACCTTC
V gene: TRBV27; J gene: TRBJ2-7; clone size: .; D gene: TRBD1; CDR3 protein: CASSGTGPSYEQYF; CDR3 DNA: TGTGCCAGCAGTGGGACAGGGCCATCCTACGAGCAGTACTTC
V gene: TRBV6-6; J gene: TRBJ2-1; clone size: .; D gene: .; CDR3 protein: CASSYTDGGGAAEQFF; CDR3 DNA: TGTGCCAGCAGTTACACAGATGGTGGGGGGGCTGCTGAGCAGTTCTTC
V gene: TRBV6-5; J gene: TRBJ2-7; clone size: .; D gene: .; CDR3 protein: CASSDGSSYEQYF; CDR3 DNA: TGTGCCAGCTCCGATGGCAGCTCCTACGAGCAGTACTTC